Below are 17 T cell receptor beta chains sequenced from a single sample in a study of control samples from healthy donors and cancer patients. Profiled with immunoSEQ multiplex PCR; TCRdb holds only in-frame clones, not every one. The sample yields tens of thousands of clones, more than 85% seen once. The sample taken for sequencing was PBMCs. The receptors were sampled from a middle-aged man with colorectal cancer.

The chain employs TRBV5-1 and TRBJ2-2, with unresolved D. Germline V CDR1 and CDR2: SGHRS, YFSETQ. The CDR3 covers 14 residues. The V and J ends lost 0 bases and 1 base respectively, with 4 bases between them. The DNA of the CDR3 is TGCGCCAGCAGCTTGGAAGGGAACACCGGGGAGCTGTTTTTT. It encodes CASSLEGNTGELFF.

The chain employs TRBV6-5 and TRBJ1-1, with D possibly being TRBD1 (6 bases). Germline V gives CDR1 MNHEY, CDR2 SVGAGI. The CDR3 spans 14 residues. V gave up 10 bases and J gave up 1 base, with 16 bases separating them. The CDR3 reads CATKNPGQNTEAFF. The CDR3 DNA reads TGTGCCACCAAAAACCCGGGACAGAACACTGAAGCTTTCTTT.

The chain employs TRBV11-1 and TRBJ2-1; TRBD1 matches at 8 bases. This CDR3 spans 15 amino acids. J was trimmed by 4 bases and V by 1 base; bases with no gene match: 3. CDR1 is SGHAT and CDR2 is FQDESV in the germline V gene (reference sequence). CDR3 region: CASSLGTGYYNEQFF. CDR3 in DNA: TGTGCCAGCAGCTTAGGGACAGGGTATTACAATGAGCAGTTCTTC. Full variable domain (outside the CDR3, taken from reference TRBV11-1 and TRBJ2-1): EAEVAQSPRYKITEKSQAVAFWCDPISGHATLYWYRQILGQGPELLVQFQDESVVDDSQLPKDRFSAERLKGVDSTLKIQPAELGDSAMYLCASSLGTGYYNEQFFGPGTRLTVL.

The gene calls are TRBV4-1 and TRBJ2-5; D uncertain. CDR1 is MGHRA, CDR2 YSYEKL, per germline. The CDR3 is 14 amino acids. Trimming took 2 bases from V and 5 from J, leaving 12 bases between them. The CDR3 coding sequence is TGCGCCAGCAGCCAAAGTGGCAGGAAGGAGACCCAGTACTTC. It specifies CASSQSGRKETQYF.

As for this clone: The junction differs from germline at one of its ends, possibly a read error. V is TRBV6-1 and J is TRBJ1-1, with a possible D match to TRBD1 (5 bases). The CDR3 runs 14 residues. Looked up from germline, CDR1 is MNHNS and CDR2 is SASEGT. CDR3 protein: CASSEATGVLSSGF. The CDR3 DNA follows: TGTGCCAGCAGTGAAGCCACAGGCGTGCTATCCAGCGGTTTT.

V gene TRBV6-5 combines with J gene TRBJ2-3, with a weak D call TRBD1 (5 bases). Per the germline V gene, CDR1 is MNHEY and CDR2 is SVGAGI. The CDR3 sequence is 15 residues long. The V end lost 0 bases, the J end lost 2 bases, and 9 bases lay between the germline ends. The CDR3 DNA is TGTGCCAGCAGTTACTCGGGGCACCCCACAGATACGCAGTATTTT. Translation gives CASSYSGHPTDTQYF.

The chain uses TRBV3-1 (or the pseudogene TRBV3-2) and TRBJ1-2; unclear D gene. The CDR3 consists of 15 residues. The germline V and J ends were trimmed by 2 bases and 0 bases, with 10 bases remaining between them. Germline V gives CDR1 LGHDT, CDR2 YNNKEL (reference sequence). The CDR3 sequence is CASSQLQSANYGYTF. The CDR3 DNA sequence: TGTGCCAGCAGCCAACTCCAGTCGGCTAACTATGGCTACACCTTC.

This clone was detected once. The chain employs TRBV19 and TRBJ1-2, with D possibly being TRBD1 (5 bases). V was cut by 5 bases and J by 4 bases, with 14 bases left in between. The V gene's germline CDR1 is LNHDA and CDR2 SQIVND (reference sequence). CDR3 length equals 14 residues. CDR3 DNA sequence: TGTGCCAGTAGTTTCTCGAGACAGCTCTATGGCTACACCTTC. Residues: CASSFSRQLYGYTF.

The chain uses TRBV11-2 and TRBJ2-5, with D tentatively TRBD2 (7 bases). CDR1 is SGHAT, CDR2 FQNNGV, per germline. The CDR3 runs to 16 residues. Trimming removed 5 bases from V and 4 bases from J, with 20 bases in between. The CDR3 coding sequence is TGTGCCAGCAGCCCGCACGGGCGGGGGCGGGGAGAGACCCAGTACTTC. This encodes CASSPHGRGRGETQYF.

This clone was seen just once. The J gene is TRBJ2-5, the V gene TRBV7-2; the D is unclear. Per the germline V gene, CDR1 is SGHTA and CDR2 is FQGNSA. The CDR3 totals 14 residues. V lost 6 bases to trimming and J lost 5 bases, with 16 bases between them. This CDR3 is CASSPSGRGETQYF. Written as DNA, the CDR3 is TGTGCCAGCAGTCCCTCCGGGCGTGGGGAGACCCAGTACTTC.

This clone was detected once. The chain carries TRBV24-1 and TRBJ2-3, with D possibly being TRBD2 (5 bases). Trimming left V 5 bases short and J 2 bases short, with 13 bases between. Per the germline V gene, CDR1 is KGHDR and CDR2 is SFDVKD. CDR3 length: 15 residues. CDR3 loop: CATSGRGQHTDTQYF. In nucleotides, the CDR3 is TGTGCCACCAGTGGCCGGGGTCAACACACAGATACGCAGTATTTT.

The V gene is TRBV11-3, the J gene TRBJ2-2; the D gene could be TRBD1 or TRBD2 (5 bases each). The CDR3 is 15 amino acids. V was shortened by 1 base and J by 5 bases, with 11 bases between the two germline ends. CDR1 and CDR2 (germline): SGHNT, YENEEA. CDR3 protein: CASSLGGEGTGELFF. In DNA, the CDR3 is TGTGCCAGCAGCTTAGGGGGCGAGGGAACCGGGGAGCTGTTTTTT.

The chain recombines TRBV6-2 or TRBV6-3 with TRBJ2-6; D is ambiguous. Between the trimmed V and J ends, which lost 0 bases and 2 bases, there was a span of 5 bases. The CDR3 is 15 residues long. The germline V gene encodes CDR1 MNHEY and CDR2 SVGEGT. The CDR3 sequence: CASSYSWTGANVLTF. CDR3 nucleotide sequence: TGTGCCAGCAGTTACTCATGGACTGGGGCCAACGTCCTGACTTTC.

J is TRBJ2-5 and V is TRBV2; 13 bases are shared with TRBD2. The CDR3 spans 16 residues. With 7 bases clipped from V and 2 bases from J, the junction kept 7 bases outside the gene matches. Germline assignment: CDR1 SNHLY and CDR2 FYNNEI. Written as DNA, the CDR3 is TGTGCCAGCACTCAGACTAGCGGGGGGATTCAAGAGACCCAGTACTTC. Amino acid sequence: CASTQTSGGIQETQYF.

The CDR3 DNA is TGCGCCAGCAGAGGCGGGGGGAGGGGAGAGACCCAGTACTTC. It translates to CASRGGGRGETQYF. The chain links TRBV4-1 to TRBJ2-5, with 8 bases lining up with TRBD2. The length of the CDR3 is 14 residues. The V segment lost 6 bases and the J segment 4 bases; nucleotides outside the gene matches: 7. CDR1 and CDR2 from the germline V gene are MGHRA and YSYEKL.

For the CDR3, the DNA is TGTGCCACCAGCACAGATCCGGATATATATACGCAGTATTTT. As protein: CATSTDPDIYTQYF. The V call is TRBV15, the J call TRBJ2-3; D ambiguous. V was cut by 4 bases and J by 7 bases, with 15 bases left in between. The CDR3 contains 14 residues. Germline CDR1 reads LNHNV; CDR2 reads YYDKDF (reference sequence).

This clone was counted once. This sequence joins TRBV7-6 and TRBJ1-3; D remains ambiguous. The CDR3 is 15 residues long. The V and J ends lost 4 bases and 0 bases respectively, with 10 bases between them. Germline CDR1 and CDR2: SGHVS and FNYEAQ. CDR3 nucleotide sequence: TGTGCCAGCAGCTCTTCGTCGGCCTCTGGAAACACCATATATTTT. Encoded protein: CASSSSSASGNTIYF.